A single sample gave rise to the 26 T cell receptor beta chains below, sequenced in a study of CD8+ T cells in alopecia areata. cDNA prepared by RNA extraction and subsequent reverse transcription served as the template for sequencing. Generated by immunoSEQ multiplex PCR, the TCRdb table keeps only in-frame clones and is missing some. The data contain 160,000 or so clones, approximately 70% of them singletons. Sequencing was performed on CD8+ T cells sorted from blood, taken at week 0. These receptors were taken from a human donor with alopecia areata.

The chain uses TRBV9 and TRBJ1-5; D not certain. Per germline, CDR1 SGDLS and CDR2 YYNGEE. This CDR3 has 14 amino acids. Trimming pared 0 bases from V and 1 base from J, leaving 5 bases between. CDR3 in amino acids: CASSVVRSNQPQHF. CDR3 bases: TGTGCCAGCAGCGTAGTCAGAAGCAATCAGCCCCAGCATTTT. Looking up the rest from reference TRBV9 and TRBJ1-5 gives the full variable domain: DSGVTQTPKHLITATGQRVTLRCSPRSGDLSVYWYQQSLDQGLQFLIQYYNGEERAKGNILERFSAQQFPDLHSELNLSSLELGDSALYFCASSVVRSNQPQHFGDGTRLSIL.

The chain's CDR3 is CASAFGSTDGYTF. For the CDR3, the DNA is TGTGCTAGTGCTTTTGGGAGTACGGATGGCTACACCTTC. The chain recombines TRBV12-5 with TRBJ1-2, with D unclear. The CDR3 has 13 residues. Germline assignment: CDR1 LGHNT and CDR2 FRNRAP. V lost 7 bases and J 6 bases, leaving 15 bases between the germline ends.

This clone occurred a few times. The chain recombines TRBV30 with TRBJ2-1, with TRBD1 matching over 7 bases. J lost 2 bases, V lost 2 bases, and 3 bases had no gene match. Germline-derived CDR1 and CDR2 are GTSNPN and SVGIG (reference sequence). The CDR3 has 14 residues. CDR3 DNA: TGTGCCTGGAGTCGGGACAGCGCCTACAATGAGCAGTTCTTC. This translates into CAWSRDSAYNEQFF.

The V gene is TRBV6-5, the J gene TRBJ2-7, with 8 nucleotides matching TRBD1. This CDR3 comprises 14 residues. Germline CDR1 reads MNHEY; CDR2 reads SVGAGI. The junction had 9 bases not matched to a gene; V was cut back by 5 bases and J by 6 bases. The CDR3 is CASSLPGQASEQYF. The CDR3 nucleotides read TGTGCCAGCAGTCTCCCGGGACAGGCCTCCGAGCAGTACTTC.

The chain combines TRBV10-3 with TRBJ2-3; the match to TRBD2 covers 7 bases. The germline V gene encodes CDR1 ENHRY and CDR2 SYGVKD. There are 16 residues in the CDR3. The trim removed 3 bases at V and 3 bases at J, leaving 9 bases unmatched. CDR3 DNA: TGTGCCATCAGTGACGTCTCGGGGGGTGATACAGATACGCAGTATTTT. Protein product: CAISDVSGGDTDTQYF.

The CDR3 spells CAWSVGRLEGYTF. CDR3 sequence (DNA): TGTGCCTGGAGTGTGGGACGTTTAGAGGGCTACACCTTC. The rearrangement joins TRBV30 to TRBJ1-2, with D tentatively TRBD1 (5 bases). The CDR3 sequence is 13 residues long. Germline CDR1 reads GTSNPN; CDR2 reads SVGIG (reference sequence). The ends were cut back, 0 bases at V and 8 bases at J, with 13 bases in the middle.

The chain carries TRBV13 and TRBJ2-1; the D is unclear. V was pared by 1 base and J by 6 bases, with 1 base between. The germline CDR1 and CDR2 sequences are PRHDT and FYEKMQ (reference sequence). This CDR3 spans 11 amino acids. CDR3: CASSLANEQFF. The CDR3 DNA is TGTGCCAGCAGCTTAGCCAATGAGCAGTTCTTC.

This rearrangement joins TRBV9 to TRBJ1-1; D is unclear. This CDR3 region has 14 residues. Per the germline V gene, CDR1 is SGDLS and CDR2 is YYNGEE. V was shortened by 4 bases and J by 0 bases, with 10 bases between the two germline ends. In DNA, the CDR3 is TGTGCCAGCAGCCCCCGGACGGTGAACACTGAAGCTTTCTTT. This encodes CASSPRTVNTEAFF.

The sample holds a few counts of this clone. The chain employs TRBV11-3 and TRBJ2-2; no firm D call. The germline V gene has CDR1 SGHNT and CDR2 YENEEA. This CDR3 has 16 amino acids. V dropped 4 bases and J dropped 1 base, with 13 bases sitting between them. CDR3 sequence: CASSSPPHKNTGELFF. The CDR3 bases are TGTGCCAGCAGCTCTCCTCCGCACAAGAACACCGGGGAGCTGTTTTTT.

V gene TRBV9 combines with J gene TRBJ1-3, with a tentative D call TRBD1 (6 bases). This CDR3 has 15 residues. The germline gives CDR1 SGDLS, CDR2 YYNGEE. V gave up 4 bases and J gave up 6 bases, with 17 bases separating them. The CDR3 DNA sequence: TGTGCCAGCAGCCCCACACAGGGATTGGTAAACACCATATATTTT. Translated: CASSPTQGLVNTIYF.

This rearrangement joins TRBV6-5 to TRBJ2-1; no clear D gene. This CDR3 contains 12 residues. CDR1 and CDR2 from the germline V gene are MNHEY and SVGAGI. Trimming cost V 4 bases and J 6 bases, with 7 bases left between them. The CDR3 spells CASSSGTNEQFF. The CDR3 DNA reads TGTGCCAGCAGTTCCGGCACCAATGAGCAGTTCTTC.

For the CDR3, the DNA is TGTGCCAGCACCGGACAGGGCCCTAGCACAGATACGCAGTATTTT. Protein sequence: CASTGQGPSTDTQYF. This rearrangement joins TRBV28 to TRBJ2-3, with 8 bases lining up with TRBD1. The CDR3 length is 15 residues. Germline V CDR1 and CDR2: MDHEN, SYDVKM. The trim removed 7 bases at V and 0 bases at J, leaving 6 bases unmatched.

The chain uses TRBV7-6 and TRBJ2-5; the D gene is possibly TRBD1 (7 bases). The V end lost 5 bases, the J end lost 2 bases, and 18 bases lay between the germline ends. Germline CDR1 is SGHVS and CDR2 is FNYEAQ. The CDR3 length is 16 residues. The CDR3 DNA sequence: TGTGCCAGCAGCCCCAGGGGGGAGGTATTGCAAGAGACCCAGTACTTC. This sequence encodes CASSPRGEVLQETQYF.

The CDR3: CASSPQGANQPQHF. The CDR3 nucleotides are TGTGCCAGCAGTCCACAGGGGGCCAATCAGCCCCAGCATTTT. The chain carries TRBV6-6 and TRBJ1-5; 9 bases align to TRBD1. In germline, CDR1 is MNHNY, CDR2 SVGAGI (reference sequence). The length of the CDR3 is 14 residues. Unmatched junction bases numbered 2, after V lost 5 bases and J lost 3 bases.

This chain joins TRBV4-1 and TRBJ2-1; 7 bases match TRBD2. This CDR3 contains 18 residues. Looked up from germline, CDR1 is MGHRA and CDR2 is YSYEKL. Trimming at V came to 4 bases and at J to 3 bases, leaving 15 bases not matched to a gene. The DNA for the CDR3 is TGCGCCAGCAGCCTCAAACAATTCTCCAGCGGGGACTACAATGAGCAGTTCTTC. Translated: CASSLKQFSSGDYNEQFF.

The rearrangement joins TRBV5-1 to TRBJ1-1; tentatively, D is TRBD1 (6 bases). The CDR3 is 16 residues long. The V gene lost 2 bases and the J gene lost 3 bases, with 17 bases spanning the gap. Germline V gives CDR1 SGHRS, CDR2 YFSETQ. The CDR3 nucleotides read TGCGCCAGCAGCTTACGGGGGGGCCCAGTCTACACTGAAGCTTTCTTT. Encoded protein: CASSLRGGPVYTEAFF.

A few counts support this clone. This chain joins TRBV19 and TRBJ2-7; TRBD1 aligns across 7 bases. CDR1 is LNHDA and CDR2 is SQIVND in the germline V gene (reference sequence). V trimming: 3 bases; J trimming: 4 bases; junction bases outside the gene matches: 3. CDR3 length: 13 amino acids. DNA of the CDR3: TGTGCCAGTAGTATTAGACAGGGATACGAGCAGTACTTC. Translating it yields CASSIRQGYEQYF.

The chain couples TRBV30 to TRBJ1-1; D remains unclear. The CDR3 totals 12 residues. Trimming stripped 4 bases from V and 0 bases from J, with 6 bases between. The germline V gene has CDR1 GTSNPN and CDR2 SVGIG (reference sequence). CDR3 amino acids: CAWIAMNTEAFF. CDR3 coding DNA: TGTGCCTGGATAGCGATGAACACTGAAGCTTTCTTT.

The chain employs TRBV25-1 and TRBJ2-7; D remains unclear. V lost 0 bases and J 3 bases, leaving 6 bases between the germline ends. CDR3 length: 13 residues. The germline CDR1 and CDR2 sequences are MGHDK and SYGVNS. This CDR3 reads CASSEYGNYEQYF. The CDR3 region has the DNA TGTGCCAGCAGTGAATACGGCAACTACGAGCAGTACTTC.

A single count supports this clone. The J gene is TRBJ2-1, the V gene TRBV7-9; perhaps TRBD2 as D (6 bases). The germline V gene encodes CDR1 SEHNR and CDR2 FQNEAQ (reference sequence). The CDR3 runs to 15 residues. The V end was cut by 3 bases, the J end by 4 bases, with 13 bases between. The CDR3 is CASSFGGAPYNEQFF. The DNA of the CDR3 is TGTGCCAGCAGCTTCGGCGGGGCTCCTTACAATGAGCAGTTCTTC. The whole variable domain, filled in from reference TRBV7-9 and TRBJ2-1, reads DTGVSQNPRHKITKRGQNVTFRCDPISEHNRLYWYRQTLGQGPEFLTYFQNEAQLEKSRLLSDRFSAERPKGSFSTLEIQRTEQGDSAMYLCASSFGGAPYNEQFFGPGTRLTVL.

The count of this clone is one. The V and J genes are TRBV13 and TRBJ1-2; the D is unclear. V lost 0 bases and J lost 2, with 10 bases in between. The germline V gene has CDR1 PRHDT and CDR2 FYEKMQ (reference sequence). The CDR3 is 15 amino acids. For the CDR3, the DNA is TGTGCCAGCAGCTTAGGCCGGGTGGAGAACTATGGCTACACCTTC. It encodes CASSLGRVENYGYTF.

This clone was recorded a few times. The V and J genes are TRBV25-1 and TRBJ1-1; the D gene is possibly TRBD1 (5 bases). Germline V gene sequence: CDR1 MGHDK, CDR2 SYGVNS. CDR3 length equals 18 residues. Trimming removed 7 bases at V and 3 bases at J, with 27 bases between. The CDR3 bases are TGTGCCAGCAATCCCTTTATGGATCGCCCTGAAGGGGACACTGAAGCTTTCTTT. Its protein is CASNPFMDRPEGDTEAFF.

The sample holds a few counts of this clone. Other DNA sequences in the sample encode the same CDR3. The J gene is TRBJ1-2, the V gene TRBV30, with 7 positions matching TRBD1. V shed 2 bases and J 4 bases; nucleotides not matched to a gene: 4. Germline loops: CDR1 GTSNPN, CDR2 SVGIG (reference sequence). This CDR3 has 13 residues. CDR3 DNA: TGTGCCTGGAGTCCAACAGGGGTCTATGGCTACACCTTC. Translation: CAWSPTGVYGYTF.

This chain connects TRBV5-1 to TRBJ2-3; D is undetermined. Germline assignment: CDR1 SGHRS and CDR2 YFSETQ. The CDR3 covers 12 residues. The V end lost 7 bases, the J end lost 0 bases, and 6 bases lay between the germline ends. The CDR3 coding sequence is TGCGCCAGCCAAGGTAGCACAGATACGCAGTATTTT. This sequence encodes CASQGSTDTQYF.

In its sample, this clone was seen a few times. The chain combines TRBV5-6 with TRBJ2-3; maybe TRBD1 (6 bases). The germline CDR1 and CDR2 sequences are SGHDT and YYEEEE. This CDR3 has 13 amino acids. Deletions cut 0 bases from V and 8 bases from J, with 10 bases between. The CDR3 coding sequence is TGTGCCAGCAGCTTGGCGGGACAATCTACGCAGTATTTT. It is translated as CASSLAGQSTQYF.

This chain links TRBV19 with TRBJ2-7; TRBD2 might be the D (5 bases). Trimming pared 5 bases from V and 6 bases from J, leaving 11 bases between. This CDR3 is built from 12 residues. The germline gives CDR1 LNHDA, CDR2 SQIVND (reference sequence). The CDR3 DNA is TGTGCCAGTAGTTACGGCGGGTCCGAGCAGTACTTC. This gives the protein CASSYGGSEQYF.